This paragraph covers one T cell receptor beta chain sequence. These data belong to a study of blood T cell repertoires in COVID-19. In the study overall: Samples representing acute and convalescent COVID-19 were sourced from the United States, Italy and Spain.

Under the authors' procedure: Estimation of nucleated cell counts relied on the amplification of reference gene primers. The repertoire was sequenced with immunoSEQ multiplex PCR; TCRdb's copy has only in-frame clones and lacks some. Clone size and the V and J calls come from that table; the DNA yielded D and trimming. This table holds around 250,000 clones, over 75% found once. This clonotype was sampled from a human donor in a cohort sampled during active COVID-19. Sequenced input: peripheral blood.

The CDR3 sequence is CASRPRPDFGEKLFF. The CDR3 DNA sequence: TGCGCCAGCCGACCGCGTCCCGATTTCGGGGAAAAACTGTTTTTT. The J gene is TRBJ1-4, the V gene TRBV4-1, with unresolved D. CDR3 size: 15 residues. The ends were cut back, 8 bases at V and 8 bases at J, with 21 bases in the middle. Germline V lookup: CDR1 MGHRA, CDR2 YSYEKL.